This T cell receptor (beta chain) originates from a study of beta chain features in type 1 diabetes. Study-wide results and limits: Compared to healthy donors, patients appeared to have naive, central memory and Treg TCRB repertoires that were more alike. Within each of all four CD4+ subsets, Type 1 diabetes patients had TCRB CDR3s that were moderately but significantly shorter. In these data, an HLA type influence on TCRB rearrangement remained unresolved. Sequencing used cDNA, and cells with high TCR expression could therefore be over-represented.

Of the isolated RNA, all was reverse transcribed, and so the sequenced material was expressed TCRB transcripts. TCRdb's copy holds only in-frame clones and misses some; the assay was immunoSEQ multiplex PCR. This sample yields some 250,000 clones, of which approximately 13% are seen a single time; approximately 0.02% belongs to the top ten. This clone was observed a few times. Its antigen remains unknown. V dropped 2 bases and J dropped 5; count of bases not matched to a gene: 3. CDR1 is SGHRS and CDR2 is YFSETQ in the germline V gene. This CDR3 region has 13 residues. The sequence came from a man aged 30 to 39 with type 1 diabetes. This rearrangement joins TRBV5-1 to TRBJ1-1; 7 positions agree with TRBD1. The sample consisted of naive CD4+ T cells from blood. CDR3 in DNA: TGCGCCAGCAGCTTTGCAGGGGGAACTGAAGCTTTCTTT. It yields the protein CASSFAGGTEAFF.